What follows are 23 T cell receptor beta chains derived from one specimen sequenced in a study of blood T cell repertoires in COVID-19. Here immunoSEQ multiplex PCR was the method, and the copy in TCRdb shows in-frame clones only, minus some. The sample gives about 130,000 clones, 86% of which show up once; approximately 2.2% is in the top ten. Sequenced sample: PBMCs or T cells enriched from blood (not recorded which). These receptors were obtained from a woman aged 45-59 years who had recovered from COVID-19.

V gene TRBV9 combines with J gene TRBJ2-3, with D unresolved. This CDR3 is built from 13 residues. Trimming removed 4 bases at V and 0 bases at J, with 6 bases between. From germline, CDR1 is SGDLS and CDR2 YYNGEE. The CDR3 DNA reads as TGTGCCAGCAGCCCGTCTAGCACAGATACGCAGTATTTT. It yields the protein CASSPSSTDTQYF.

The V and J genes are TRBV2 and TRBJ2-3; D perhaps matches TRBD2 (5 bases). The CDR3 extends over 13 amino acids. The germline V gene has CDR1 SNHLY and CDR2 FYNNEI. V was shortened by 0 bases and J by 11 bases, with 12 bases between the two germline ends. For the CDR3, the DNA is TGTGCCAGCAGTGAAGCTACTCGAGGGCAGCAGTATTTT. Its translation: CASSEATRGQQYF. The entire variable domain, with the rest obtained from reference TRBV2 and TRBJ2-3, is as follows: EPEVTQTPSHQVTQMGQEVILRCVPISNHLYFYWYRQILGQKVEFLVSFYNNEISEKSEIFDDQFSVERPDGSNFTLKIRSTKLEDSAMYFCASSEATRGQQYFGPGTRLTVL.

In nucleotides, the CDR3 is TGTGCCAGTAGTATCCTCATGGCAGGACTAGCGCCTAATGAGCAGTTCTTC. Its protein product is CASSILMAGLAPNEQFF. The gene calls are TRBV19 and TRBJ2-1; 9 bases are shared with TRBD2. V trimming: 3 bases; J trimming: 7 bases; junction bases outside the gene matches: 13. The germline CDR1 and CDR2 sequences are LNHDA and SQIVND (reference sequence). The CDR3 loop spans 17 amino acids.

The CDR3 here is CASSFGVRGNQPQHF. In DNA, the CDR3 is TGTGCCAGCAGCTTCGGTGTCCGGGGCAATCAGCCCCAGCATTTT. The V and J genes are TRBV5-6 and TRBJ1-5; D is ambiguous. The CDR3 extends over 15 amino acids. CDR1 is SGHDT, CDR2 YYEEEE, per germline. V dropped 2 bases and J dropped 2 bases, with 11 bases sitting between them. The variable domain in full, with the rest retrieved from reference TRBV5-6 and TRBJ1-5, is DAGVTQSPTHLIKTRGQQVTLRCSPKSGHDTVSWYQQALGQGPQFIFQYYEEEERQRGNFPDRFSGHQFPNYSSELNVNALLLGDSALYLCASSFGVRGNQPQHFGDGTRLSIL.

The V and J genes are TRBV29-1 and TRBJ2-7; D gene uncertain. Germline V lookup: CDR1 SQVTM, CDR2 ANQGSEA. This CDR3 comprises 11 residues. The V and J ends lost 4 bases and 5 bases respectively, with 9 bases between them. Here the CDR3 reads CSVVEANEQYF. The CDR3, as DNA: TGCAGCGTTGTCGAAGCAAACGAGCAGTACTTC.

The chain has TRBV5-1 and TRBJ2-2; 11 bases agree with TRBD1. The germline V gene encodes CDR1 SGHRS and CDR2 YFSETQ. The junction had 2 bases not matched to a gene; V was cut back by 1 base and J by 6 bases. The CDR3 is 15 amino acids. The CDR3 bases are TGCGCCAGCAGCTTGATGGGACAGGGGGCCGGGGAGCTGTTTTTT. It is translated as CASSLMGQGAGELFF.

To note about this clone: One end of the junction is discordant with germline, which a read error may explain. This sequence joins TRBV11-3 and TRBJ2-2; 8 bases agree with TRBD1. Germline V gene data show CDR1 as SGHNT and CDR2 as YENEEA. This CDR3 region has 15 residues. CDR3 region: CASSPRTGNSGELFF. For the CDR3, the DNA is TGTGCCAGCAGCCCTAGGACAGGGAACAGCGGGGAGCTGTTTTTT.

This chain uses TRBV4-1 with TRBJ2-5, with D possibly TRBD2 on 6 matching bases. Trimming shortened V by 1 base and J by 4 bases, and 10 bases separated the two germline ends. Germline values: CDR1 MGHRA, CDR2 YSYEKL. This CDR3 is built from 14 residues. This CDR3 reads CASSQGAGGETQYF. Here the CDR3 DNA reads TGCGCCAGCAGCCAAGGGGCCGGGGGAGAGACCCAGTACTTC.

The chain employs TRBV6-1 and TRBJ1-1, with a tentative D call TRBD1 (5 bases). Germline V gene sequence: CDR1 MNHNS, CDR2 SASEGT. The CDR3 totals 15 residues. The V end lost 2 bases, the J end lost 9 bases, and 19 bases lay between the germline ends. The CDR3 reads CASSERGRRGPQAFF. As DNA, the CDR3 is TGTGCCAGCAGTGAACGGGGGAGGAGAGGTCCTCAAGCTTTCTTT.

V usage is TRBV6-5 and J usage is TRBJ2-7; 7 nucleotides line up with TRBD1. Looked up from germline, CDR1 is MNHEY and CDR2 is SVGAGI. The junction had 9 bases not matched to a gene; V was cut back by 2 bases and J by 5 bases. The length of the CDR3 is 15 residues. CDR3 DNA: TGTGCCAGCAGTTACGGCGCACAGGGGTTCAACGAGCAGTACTTC. This codes for CASSYGAQGFNEQYF.

J is TRBJ1-2 and V is TRBV5-6, with a tentative D call TRBD1 (5 bases). Trimming stripped 4 bases from V and 5 bases from J, with 15 bases between. This CDR3 has 14 residues. Germline CDR1 reads SGHDT; CDR2 reads YYEEEE. The CDR3 is CASSRTDRRYGYTF. The CDR3 DNA reads as TGTGCCAGCAGCCGAACCGACAGAAGGTATGGCTACACCTTC.

This clone was counted only a few times. V and J are TRBV5-1 and TRBJ1-4; the match to TRBD1 covers 10 bases. The CDR3 covers 18 residues. The J segment lost 5 bases and the V segment lost 4 bases, leaving 14 bases of the junction unmatched. CDR1 and CDR2 from the germline V gene are SGHRS and YFSETQ. The CDR3, as DNA: TGCGCCAGCAGCCCGGGACAGGGGACAGCCAACCTCAATGAAAAACTGTTTTTT. This codes for CASSPGQGTANLNEKLFF.

The chain uses TRBV10-2 and TRBJ1-5; no definite D call. Trimming left V 2 bases short and J 8 bases short, with 13 bases between. CDR1 WSHSY and CDR2 SAAADI come from the germline V gene. This CDR3 is built from 14 residues. CDR3 amino acids: CASSETLTEEPQHF. CDR3 DNA: TGCGCCAGCAGTGAGACCCTGACTGAGGAGCCCCAGCATTTT.

The chain couples TRBV7-2 to TRBJ2-2; weak D call: TRBD2 (6 bases). This CDR3 spans 15 amino acids. The germline gives CDR1 SGHTA, CDR2 FQGNSA. V lost 3 bases, J lost 5 bases, and 13 bases lay in between. The CDR3 region is CASSLVSGGTGELFF. The CDR3 DNA follows: TGTGCCAGCAGCTTGGTTTCCGGGGGAACCGGGGAGCTGTTTTTT.

The chain carries TRBV5-1 and TRBJ1-1; 8 positions match TRBD1. Germline V gene lookup returns CDR1 SGHRS and CDR2 YFSETQ. This CDR3 has 16 residues. Trimming cost V 2 bases and J 0 bases; bases outside gene matches: 6. CDR3 bases: TGCGCCAGCAGCTTTACGGCAGGGGGCATGAACACTGAAGCTTTCTTT. Translating it yields CASSFTAGGMNTEAFF. Based on the CDR3 plus reference TRBV5-1 and TRBJ1-1, the full variable domain is KAGVTQTPRYLIKTRGQQVTLSCSPISGHRSVSWYQQTPGQGLQFLFEYFSETQRNKGNFPGRFSGRQFSNSRSEMNVSTLELGDSALYLCASSFTAGGMNTEAFFGQGTRLTVV.

The rearrangement links TRBV6-6 to TRBJ1-6; 7 bases match TRBD1. Trimming took 6 bases from V and 7 from J; bases not matched to a gene: 6. This CDR3 region has 14 residues. The germline CDR1 and CDR2 sequences are MNHNY and SVGAGI (reference sequence). CDR3 sequence (DNA): TGTGCCAGCAGCTATCGGGACAGCAATTCACCCCTCCACTTT. Translation gives CASSYRDSNSPLHF.

This clone has just a few counts. The V and J genes are TRBV4-1 and TRBJ2-1; 8 nucleotides agree with TRBD1. CDR3 length: 19 amino acids. Germline loops: CDR1 MGHRA, CDR2 YSYEKL. J gave up 2 bases and V 0 bases, and 12 bases lay outside the gene matches. The CDR3 sequence is CASSQEWIPTGGPYNEQFF. CDR3 DNA: TGCGCCAGCAGCCAAGAGTGGATCCCCACAGGGGGACCCTACAATGAGCAGTTCTTC.

V gene TRBV4-1 combines with J gene TRBJ1-5; TRBD1 might be the D (6 bases). This CDR3 has 16 residues. V lost 0 bases to trimming and J lost 2 bases, with 11 bases between them. Per germline, CDR1 MGHRA and CDR2 YSYEKL. As DNA, the CDR3 is TGCGCCAGCAGCCAAGATGGCAGGGGAGGCAATCAGCCCCAGCATTTT. Its protein product is CASSQDGRGGNQPQHF.

This chain connects TRBV15 to TRBJ2-7; 8 positions agree with TRBD1. With V trimmed by 0 bases and J by 4 bases, 5 bases remained unmatched. CDR3 length equals 15 residues. Germline lookup yields CDR1 LNHNV and CDR2 YYDKDF (reference sequence). CDR3 sequence (DNA): TGTGCCACCAGCAGAGACCGGGACAGGCTTTACGAGCAGTACTTC. This gives the protein CATSRDRDRLYEQYF.

The V gene is TRBV4-1, the J gene TRBJ1-1; 7 bases agree with TRBD1. This CDR3 is 16 amino acids long. Germline CDR1 reads MGHRA; CDR2 reads YSYEKL. Unmatched junction bases numbered 7, after V lost 1 base and J lost 2 bases. The CDR3 protein is CASSQVWDRKNTEAFF. CDR3 DNA: TGCGCCAGCAGCCAAGTATGGGACAGAAAAAACACTGAAGCTTTCTTT.

This clone was seen a few times. The chain links TRBV5-4 to TRBJ2-7, with 8 nucleotides matching TRBD1. The germline V gene has CDR1 SGHNT and CDR2 YYREEE (reference sequence). The trim removed 2 bases at V and 3 bases at J, leaving 7 bases unmatched. The CDR3 has 15 residues. The CDR3 reads CASSLHWTGSYEQYF. The CDR3 DNA reads TGTGCCAGCAGCTTACACTGGACAGGGAGCTACGAGCAGTACTTC.

This chain uses TRBV18 with TRBJ1-2; 7 bases line up with TRBD1. Unmatched junction bases numbered 10, after V lost 6 bases and J lost 3 bases. CDR3 length: 15 amino acids. The germline V gene encodes CDR1 KGHSH and CDR2 LQKENI. In DNA form, the CDR3 reads TGTGCCAGCTCTCACACGGACGGGACAGACTATGGCTACACCTTC. It is translated as CASSHTDGTDYGYTF. The complete variable domain, with remaining parts taken from reference TRBV18 and TRBJ1-2, reads NAGVMQNPRHLVRRRGQEARLRCSPMKGHSHVYWYRQLPEEGLKFMVYLQKENIIDESGMPKERFSAEFPKEGPSILRIQQVVRGDSAAYFCASSHTDGTDYGYTFGSGTRLTVV.

The rearrangement joins TRBV12-3 or TRBV12-4 to TRBJ1-1; a possible D gene is TRBD1 (5 bases). Trimming shortened V by 6 bases and J by 4 bases, and 12 bases separated the two germline ends. There are 13 residues in the CDR3. CDR3 in amino acids: CASRAGWGTEAFF. CDR3 coding DNA: TGTGCCAGCAGGGCAGGGTGGGGCACTGAAGCTTTCTTT.